The clone carrying this T cell receptor (beta chain) was recorded only once. This entry is derived from a study of blood T cell repertoires in COVID-19. Profiling relied on immunoSEQ multiplex PCR, and the TCRdb table lists in-frame clones only, not all of them. The repertoire consists of about 490,000 clones, with over 75% occurring once and the leading ten covering 3.2%. The CDR3 covers 16 residues. CDR1 and CDR2 (germline): SNHLY, FYNNEI. Trimming removed 8 bases from V and 15 bases from J; junction bases left unmatched: 23. The sample taken for sequencing was peripheral blood. The sequence was collected from a human donor in a cohort sampled during active COVID-19. This chain links TRBV2 with TRBJ1-4; 8 nucleotides align to TRBD1. The CDR3 sequence is CASGKTGDGGKRGLFF. The CDR3 DNA is TGTGCCAGCGGGAAGACAGGGGACGGTGGCAAAAGAGGCTTGTTTTTT. Variable domain in full (rest from reference TRBV2 and TRBJ1-4): EPEVTQTPSHQVTQMGQEVILRCVPISNHLYFYWYRQILGQKVEFLVSFYNNEISEKSEIFDDQFSVERPDGSNFTLKIRSTKLEDSAMYFCASGKTGDGGKRGLFFGSGTQLSVL.